Below, 26 T cell receptor beta chains from the same sample are listed, as sequenced in a study of human T cells and chemical hapten exposure (dated by TCRdb to the early 2020s). Taken with the paper, the label for time point translates to: pre-sensitization, week 0. This sample's treatment or condition label indicates: therapeutic diphenylcyclopropenone sensitization with weekly scalp DPC. The method was RACE. The sample was run on a NextSeq 500. TCRdb itself trimmed the public reads at Q25 with fastp, ran MiXCR and retained productive beta chains. Each CDR3 protein appears once, grouped with its most common genes and DNA. The sample profile shows about 80,000 distinct CDR3 sequences; 11% to 15% of them were found once. Of the sample, 4.6% is held by the ten largest clones. The sample consisted of whole blood, taken in connection with sensitization to the hapten diphenylcyclopropenone (DPC). The receptor set was obtained from a woman in her forties or fifties with alopecia areata. Some clones in this sample may be carry-over from other donors' samples.

This clonotype was seen a few times. CDR3 DNA sequence: TGTGCCAGCAGCCCACGACTAGCGGGAGGGCTCCGGGCGACCCAGTACTTC. Encoded protein: CASSPRLAGGLRATQYF. The chain is built from TRBV27 and TRBJ2-5; 14 bases line up with TRBD2. The CDR3 has 17 residues. CDR1 MNHEY and CDR2 SMNVEV come from the germline V gene (reference sequence). Trimming at V came to 6 bases and at J to 7 bases, leaving 13 bases not matched to a gene.

This clonotype was seen repeatedly, ten times or more. The rearrangement links TRBV29-1 to TRBJ2-7; D may be TRBD1 (6 bases). Germline-derived CDR1 and CDR2 are SQVTM and ANQGSEA. CDR3 length: 10 residues. V was clipped by 4 bases and J by 7 bases, with 8 bases between them. This chain's CDR3 is CSVGGTEQYF. For the CDR3, the DNA is TGCAGCGTTGGAGGGACAGAGCAGTACTTC.

V gene TRBV18 combines with J gene TRBJ2-3, with D maybe TRBD2 (5 bases). V was trimmed by 3 bases and J by 2 bases, leaving 12 bases between them. This CDR3 contains 15 residues. Germline V lookup: CDR1 KGHSH, CDR2 LQKENI. The CDR3 is CASSPDLTSTDTQYF. In DNA, the CDR3 is TGTGCCAGCTCACCGGACTTGACTTCCACAGATACGCAGTATTTT.

The table lists this clonotype with a few counts. CDR3 residues: CASSLDDYNSPLHF. CDR3 DNA: TGTGCCAGCAGCTTGGATGACTATAATTCACCCCTCCACTTT. This chain connects TRBV5-4 to TRBJ1-6; D call uncertain. The CDR3 has 14 residues. Germline CDR1 and CDR2: SGHNT and YYREEE (reference sequence). V was clipped by 0 bases and J by 3 bases, with 4 bases between them. Filled out from reference TRBV5-4 and TRBJ1-6, the complete variable domain reads ETGVTQSPTHLIKTRGQQVTLRCSSQSGHNTVSWYQQALGQGPQFIFQYYREEENGRGNFPPRFSGLQFPNYSSELNVNALELDDSALYLCASSLDDYNSPLHFGNGTRLTVT.

The chain joins TRBV11-2 to TRBJ2-5, with D uncertain. This CDR3 is built from 15 residues. Between the trimmed V and J ends, which lost 2 bases and 4 bases, there was a span of 14 bases. The germline V gene encodes CDR1 SGHAT and CDR2 FQNNGV. CDR3 sequence: CASSLSSAKVETQYF. The CDR3, as DNA: TGTGCCAGCAGCTTAAGCTCCGCGAAAGTAGAGACCCAGTACTTC.

This rearrangement joins TRBV11-2 to TRBJ1-1; D gene uncertain. From germline, CDR1 is SGHAT and CDR2 FQNNGV. The CDR3 contains 14 residues. The V gene lost 5 bases and the J gene lost 4 bases, with 14 bases spanning the gap. DNA for the CDR3: TGTGCCAGCAGCCCGAATGACATGCCCACTGAAGCTTTCTTT. Translated, it gives CASSPNDMPTEAFF.

CDR3 region: CAWSVFSGANVLTF. The CDR3 nucleotides are TGTGCCTGGAGTGTTTTCTCTGGGGCCAACGTCCTGACTTTC. The chain combines TRBV30 with TRBJ2-6; D remains ambiguous. The germline V and J ends were trimmed by 0 bases and 0 bases, with 3 bases remaining between them. Germline V CDR1 and CDR2: GTSNPN, SVGIG (reference sequence). This CDR3 comprises 14 residues. Filled out from reference TRBV30 and TRBJ2-6, the complete variable domain reads SQTIHQWPATLVQPVGSPLSLECTVEGTSNPNLYWYRQAAGRGLQLLFYSVGIGQISSEVPQNLSASRPQDRQFILSSKKLLLSDSGFYLCAWSVFSGANVLTFGAGSRLTVL.

As DNA, the CDR3 is TGTGCCAGCAGCTTAGGACAGGGAGACCAAGAGACCCAGTACTTC. Amino acids: CASSLGQGDQETQYF. The chain uses TRBV7-9 and TRBJ2-5, with TRBD1 matching 7 bases. The germline gives CDR1 SEHNR, CDR2 FQNEAQ (reference sequence). Germline trimming cut 1 base from V and 0 bases from J; bases unmatched to any gene: 2. CDR3 length: 15 amino acids.

This clonotype was seen ten or more times. This CDR3 reads CSVTGLASTGELFF. CDR3 DNA sequence: TGCAGCGTTACGGGACTAGCGTCAACCGGGGAGCTGTTTTTT. The gene calls are TRBV29-1 and TRBJ2-2, with 10 positions matching TRBD2. This CDR3 is built from 14 residues. The germline CDR1 and CDR2 sequences are SQVTM and ANQGSEA. V lost 5 bases and J lost 5; bases outside the gene matches: 5.

This sequence joins TRBV10-2 and TRBJ2-1; D is ambiguous. Germline CDR1 and CDR2: WSHSY and SAAADI. The V gene lost 4 bases and the J gene lost 0 bases, with 7 bases spanning the gap. The CDR3 has 14 amino acids. The CDR3 sequence: CASSGSGSYNEQFF. The CDR3 DNA reads TGCGCCAGCAGTGGGTCAGGCTCCTACAATGAGCAGTTCTTC.

The chain recombines TRBV6-5 with TRBJ1-5; no reliable D call. The V gene's germline CDR1 is MNHEY and CDR2 SVGAGI. The CDR3 totals 17 residues. V was shortened by 3 bases and J by 0 bases, with 15 bases between the two germline ends. CDR3 DNA: TGTGCCAGCAGTTATTTCACCCCTCGCGGTAGCAATCAGCCCCAGCATTTT. Translating gives CASSYFTPRGSNQPQHF.

There are many counts of this clonotype. This chain uses TRBV20-1 with TRBJ2-7, with 9 bases identical to TRBD1. Germline V lookup: CDR1 DFQATT, CDR2 SNEGSKA (reference sequence). CDR3 length: 13 amino acids. J gave up 6 bases and V 3 bases, and 6 bases lay outside the gene matches. CDR3 region: CSARGQGRAEQYF. Written as DNA, the CDR3 is TGCAGTGCTAGGGGACAGGGTCGGGCCGAGCAGTACTTC.

The chain uses TRBV6-5 and TRBJ2-1; no definite D call. CDR3 length: 14 amino acids. Germline lookup yields CDR1 MNHEY and CDR2 SVGAGI. With 0 bases removed from V and 9 bases from J, the gap between germline ends came to 12 bases. The CDR3 bases are TGTGCCAGCAGTTACTCCTCGGGCATCGGTGAGCAGTTCTTC. It codes for CASSYSSGIGEQFF.

This clonotype has a handful of counts. The rearrangement links TRBV5-1 to TRBJ2-2; possibly TRBD1 for D (6 bases). V was pared by 4 bases and J by 6 bases, with 16 bases between. Germline values: CDR1 SGHRS, CDR2 YFSETQ. The CDR3 extends over 15 amino acids. CDR3 loop: CASSQTQGPPGELFF. DNA of the CDR3: TGCGCCAGCAGCCAAACACAGGGTCCCCCCGGGGAGCTGTTTTTT.

This clonotype was observed many times. The gene calls are TRBV7-2 and TRBJ2-1, with unresolved D. Between the trimmed V and J ends, which lost 5 bases and 8 bases, there was a span of 13 bases. CDR1 is SGHTA and CDR2 is FQGNSA in the germline V gene. This CDR3 is 13 amino acids long. The CDR3 is CASSQLTADEQFF. CDR3 sequence (DNA): TGTGCCAGCAGCCAATTGACCGCCGATGAGCAGTTCTTC.

The J gene is TRBJ2-3, the V gene TRBV9, with no clear D. CDR3 size: 15 residues. V lost 2 bases to trimming and J lost 0 bases, with 10 bases between them. Germline CDR1 is SGDLS and CDR2 is YYNGEE. The CDR3 bases are TGTGCCAGCAGCGTCAATGTACGAAGCACAGATACGCAGTATTTT. Translating gives CASSVNVRSTDTQYF.

This clonotype was counted ten times or more. The chain employs TRBV7-2 and TRBJ1-2; TRBD1 aligns across 9 bases. This CDR3 comprises 15 residues. Unmatched junction bases numbered 9, after V lost 4 bases and J lost 6 bases. Germline CDR1 and CDR2: SGHTA and FQGNSA. CDR3 residues: CASSSTGGLLDGYTF. DNA of the CDR3: TGTGCCAGCAGCTCCACAGGGGGCCTTTTGGATGGCTACACCTTC.

The genes are TRBV27 and TRBJ2-1, with 9 bases identical to TRBD2. CDR1 and CDR2 (germline): MNHEY, SMNVEV (reference sequence). CDR3 length: 16 residues. Unmatched junction bases numbered 9, after V lost 3 bases and J lost 6 bases. The CDR3 sequence is CASSFLGLAVANEQFF. DNA for the CDR3: TGTGCCAGCAGTTTTTTGGGACTAGCCGTTGCCAATGAGCAGTTCTTC.

This clonotype was picked up many times. The gene calls are TRBV14 and TRBJ2-1; TRBD2 aligns across 8 bases. After removal of 1 base from V and 15 bases from J, the junction contained 5 bases not matched to a gene. Germline CDR1 and CDR2: SGHDN and FVKESK. The CDR3 sequence is 12 residues long. The CDR3 nucleotides read TGTGCCAGCAGCCAAGGAAGCGGGAGTCGGTTCTTC. Translating it yields CASSQGSGSRFF.

A few counts support this clonotype. This sequence joins TRBV7-2 and TRBJ2-7; TRBD1 matches at 8 bases. V lost 5 bases, J lost 9 bases, and 6 bases stayed unmatched. Germline V CDR1 and CDR2: SGHTA, FQGNSA. This CDR3 has 12 residues. The CDR3 DNA sequence: TGTGCCAGCAGCCCGCGACAGGGGATGCAGTACTTC. Amino acids: CASSPRQGMQYF.

The V call is TRBV5-1, the J call TRBJ2-1; unclear D gene. Trimming removed 1 base from V and 7 bases from J, with 6 bases in between. The germline CDR1 and CDR2 sequences are SGHRS and YFSETQ. There are 12 residues in the CDR3. The CDR3 reads CASSLTQNEQFF. The CDR3 DNA is TGCGCCAGCAGCTTGACGCAAAATGAGCAGTTCTTC.

CDR3 region: CASSQSGGYTF. The CDR3 DNA follows: TGTGCCAGCAGCCAGTCGGGAGGCTACACCTTC. This rearrangement joins TRBV12-3 or TRBV12-4 to TRBJ1-2; D gene uncertain. The length of the CDR3 is 11 residues. V lost 6 bases, J lost 8 bases, and 10 bases lay in between.

This clonotype has only a few counts. This sequence joins TRBV29-1 and TRBJ2-3; no clear D gene. With 3 bases removed from V and 2 bases from J, the gap between germline ends came to 9 bases. The CDR3 is 13 residues long. Germline V gene lookup returns CDR1 SQVTM and CDR2 ANQGSEA. CDR3 sequence (DNA): TGCAGCGTTGACGCCAGGCCCACAGATACGCAGTATTTT. As protein: CSVDARPTDTQYF.

This clonotype was observed a few times. V and J are TRBV6-6 and TRBJ2-5; D is possibly TRBD2 (5 bases). Germline V gives CDR1 MNHNY, CDR2 SVGAGI (reference sequence). CDR3 length equals 12 residues. Between the trimmed V and J ends, which lost 8 bases and 5 bases, there was a span of 12 bases. The DNA of the CDR3 is TGTGCCAGCGGCACTAGAGCCGAGACCCAGTACTTC. The encoded protein is CASGTRAETQYF.

This clonotype was detected once. V and J are TRBV11-3 and TRBJ2-7; D is perhaps TRBD2 (5 bases). The germline V gene encodes CDR1 SGHNT and CDR2 YENEEA. Trimming took off 3 bases at V and 2 bases at J, with 14 bases between the two ends. The CDR3 sequence is 15 residues long. CDR3 sequence reads: CASSLDSAPTYEQYF. The CDR3, as DNA: TGTGCCAGCAGCTTGGACTCTGCCCCGACCTACGAGCAGTACTTC.

This clonotype appeared a few times. The rearrangement uses TRBV12-3 or TRBV12-4 and TRBJ1-1; D call uncertain. The ends were cut back, 6 bases at V and 4 bases at J, with 9 bases in the middle. This CDR3 is 12 amino acids long. In DNA, the CDR3 is TGTGCCAGCAGGCAGATGGGCACTGAAGCTTTCTTT. As protein: CASRQMGTEAFF.